This entry lists 31 T cell receptor beta chains sequenced from one sample in a study of blood T cell repertoires in COVID-19. Libraries were prepared by immunoSEQ multiplex PCR; TCRdb keeps only in-frame clonotypes and omits some of them. Found here are some 96,000 clones, around nine tenths of them singletons; the top ten hold about 9.4%. Specimen: peripheral blood. These TCRs come from a man in his fifties or sixties with acute or convalescent COVID-19.

The rearrangement links TRBV5-1 to TRBJ1-1; D might be TRBD1 (6 bases). V gave up 7 bases and J gave up 7 bases, with 17 bases separating them. CDR3 size: 13 residues. Germline CDR1 SGHRS, CDR2 YFSETQ. The CDR3 DNA sequence: TGCGCCAGCCAATCTCTTACAGGGCTTGAAGCTTTCTTT. Amino acids: CASQSLTGLEAFF.

The chain recombines TRBV7-2 with TRBJ1-2; TRBD1 might be the D (6 bases). Trimming shortened V by 5 bases and J by 4 bases, and 20 bases separated the two germline ends. Germline CDR1 is SGHTA and CDR2 is FQGNSA. The CDR3 extends over 16 amino acids. In DNA, the CDR3 is TGTGCCAGCAGCCGTGCCGGACAGCCAAGGGCCTATGGCTACACCTTC. Protein sequence: CASSRAGQPRAYGYTF.

The chain carries TRBV19 and TRBJ1-4; the D is unclear. Germline CDR1 and CDR2: LNHDA and SQIVND (reference sequence). Deletions cut 7 bases from V and 8 bases from J, with 23 bases between. The CDR3 extends over 16 amino acids. CDR3 coding DNA: TGTGCCAGTAAGGGAGGGCCTACATACGGCGTCGAAAAACTGTTTTTT. It translates to CASKGGPTYGVEKLFF.

The chain carries TRBV5-1 and TRBJ1-2; 7 bases map to TRBD1. The J segment lost 4 bases and the V segment lost 0 bases, leaving 3 bases of the junction unmatched. The CDR3 runs to 14 residues. Germline CDR1 SGHRS, CDR2 YFSETQ. The chain's CDR3 is CASSLEQGIYGYTF. CDR3 in DNA: TGCGCCAGCAGCTTGGAACAGGGGATCTATGGCTACACCTTC.

This clone was found a few times. The genes are TRBV10-2 and TRBJ2-7; D might be TRBD2 (6 bases). CDR3 length: 15 residues. Germline CDR1 is WSHSY and CDR2 is SAAADI. V was shortened by 5 bases and J by 4 bases, with 18 bases between the two germline ends. Here the CDR3 DNA reads TGCGCCAGCAGTTACCAATTGGAGGGTTTATACGAGCAGTACTTC. It specifies CASSYQLEGLYEQYF.

This clone was observed once. The chain has TRBV9 and TRBJ2-1; unclear D gene. Germline-derived CDR1 and CDR2 are SGDLS and YYNGEE. The CDR3 is 13 residues long. Trimming removed 0 bases from V and 5 bases from J, with 6 bases in between. CDR3 in amino acids: CASSVGSDNEQFF. CDR3 coding DNA: TGTGCCAGCAGCGTAGGGTCAGACAATGAGCAGTTCTTC.

The gene calls are TRBV23-1 and TRBJ2-3; TRBD1 might be the D (6 bases). TRBV23-1 carries the ORF label, with uncertain function. Trimming removed 3 bases at V and 1 base at J, with 20 bases between. The CDR3 spans 18 residues. The CDR3 reads CASSQAVGARSGTDTQYF. DNA for the CDR3: TGCGCCAGCAGTCAGGCGGTGGGGGCGAGGTCGGGCACAGATACGCAGTATTTT.

As to this clone: The identical CDR3 is also encoded by other nucleotide sequences in the sample. The chain employs TRBV7-8 and TRBJ1-2; 11 positions agree with TRBD1. Per germline, CDR1 SGHVS and CDR2 FQNEAQ. This CDR3 comprises 14 residues. V lost 3 bases, J lost 3 bases, and 0 bases stayed unmatched. CDR3: CASSLGQGDYGYTF. The CDR3 nucleotides are TGTGCCAGCAGCTTGGGACAGGGGGACTATGGCTACACCTTC.

This clone was recorded only once. This chain joins TRBV5-4 and TRBJ2-7; 8 bases are a match to TRBD2. Trimming cost V 0 bases and J 7 bases; bases outside gene matches: 12. CDR1 is SGHNT, CDR2 YYREEE, per germline (reference sequence). This CDR3 region has 16 residues. CDR3 sequence reads: CASSLEGRGAKGEQYF. The CDR3 DNA is TGTGCCAGCAGCTTGGAAGGGCGGGGGGCGAAAGGGGAGCAGTACTTC.

The CDR3 reads CAISDGLAGTKNIQYF. CDR3 DNA: TGTGCCATCAGTGATGGACTAGCGGGGACCAAAAACATTCAGTACTTC. The chain couples TRBV10-3 to TRBJ2-4; 12 bases are a match to TRBD2. CDR3 length: 16 residues. The germline CDR1 and CDR2 sequences are ENHRY and SYGVKD. Trimming took 3 bases from V and 2 from J; bases not matched to a gene: 2.

V usage is TRBV11-3 and J usage is TRBJ2-1, with D perhaps TRBD1 (5 bases). The V gene's germline CDR1 is SGHNT and CDR2 YENEEA. CDR3 length: 17 residues. V lost 2 bases and J 7 bases, leaving 21 bases between the germline ends. The CDR3 DNA reads as TGTGCCAGCAGCTTACGCAAGAATAAGGGGAAGGCGAATGAGCAGTTCTTC. Protein product: CASSLRKNKGKANEQFF.

The chain has TRBV2 and TRBJ2-7, with 10 positions matching TRBD2. Losses at the gene ends were 3 bases for V and 4 bases for J; bases not matched to a gene: 0. The CDR3 runs to 13 residues. Per the germline V gene, CDR1 is SNHLY and CDR2 is FYNNEI. DNA for the CDR3: TGTGCCAGCAGTGATAGCGGGAGGTACGAGCAGTACTTC. Residues: CASSDSGRYEQYF.

The J gene is TRBJ2-7, the V gene TRBV7-9, with 8 bases lining up with TRBD1. V was pared by 4 bases and J by 5 bases, with 7 bases of the junction left unmatched. The V gene's germline CDR1 is SEHNR and CDR2 FQNEAQ (reference sequence). The CDR3 is made up of 14 amino acids. CDR3 sequence: CASSSGTGVDEQYF. CDR3 DNA sequence: TGTGCCAGCAGCTCCGGGACAGGTGTCGACGAGCAGTACTTC.

The chain couples TRBV6-5 to TRBJ2-2; D possibly corresponds to TRBD2 (6 bases). V lost 7 bases, J lost 6 bases, and 15 bases lay in between. CDR3 length: 14 residues. Germline CDR1 reads MNHEY; CDR2 reads SVGAGI. The CDR3 region is CASTHSGEAGELFF. The CDR3 region has the DNA TGTGCCAGCACCCACTCGGGGGAGGCCGGGGAGCTGTTTTTT.

This chain joins TRBV15 and TRBJ2-7; no definite D call. The germline CDR1 and CDR2 sequences are LNHNV and YYDKDF (reference sequence). V was pared by 0 bases and J by 4 bases, with 13 bases between. This CDR3 region has 15 residues. The CDR3 loop is CATSRDGGLRYEQYF. The CDR3 DNA reads as TGTGCCACCAGCAGAGATGGCGGTCTTAGATACGAGCAGTACTTC.

J is TRBJ1-1 and V is TRBV28, with 7 bases fitting TRBD1. The V segment lost 5 bases and the J segment 6 bases; nucleotides outside the gene matches: 12. Germline V gene lookup returns CDR1 MDHEN and CDR2 SYDVKM. The CDR3 runs 15 residues. This chain's CDR3 is CASSSSHRGLPEAFF. The CDR3 nucleotides are TGTGCCAGCAGTAGCAGTCACAGGGGACTCCCTGAAGCTTTCTTT.

The rearrangement joins TRBV28 to TRBJ2-5, with 11 bases that match TRBD2. Germline CDR1 reads MDHEN; CDR2 reads SYDVKM. J gave up 2 bases and V 5 bases, and 10 bases lay outside the gene matches. The CDR3 covers 17 residues. In DNA form, the CDR3 reads TGTGCCAGCAGTACTCTTAGCGGGAGGGACCTTCAAGAGACCCAGTACTTC. Residues: CASSTLSGRDLQETQYF.

This chain joins TRBV5-4 and TRBJ2-5, with TRBD2 matching over 10 bases. V was clipped by 1 base and J by 5 bases; unmatched bases: 8. Germline assignment: CDR1 SGHNT and CDR2 YYREEE (reference sequence). CDR3 length equals 16 residues. The CDR3, as DNA: TGTGCCAGCAGCTTGCGAGCGGGAGGGGGGGCGGAGACCCAGTACTTC. Its translation is CASSLRAGGGAETQYF.

V usage is TRBV6-4 and J usage is TRBJ2-7; 8 nucleotides align to TRBD2. The CDR3 is made up of 15 amino acids. V dropped 7 bases and J dropped 4; count of bases not matched to a gene: 12. Germline assignment: CDR1 MRHNA and CDR2 SNTAGT. The CDR3 loop is CASNFGRARLYEQYF. The CDR3 bases are TGTGCCAGCAATTTCGGGAGGGCACGGTTGTACGAGCAGTACTTC.

The rearrangement uses TRBV10-2 and TRBJ2-7; unclear D gene. Looked up from germline, CDR1 is WSHSY and CDR2 is SAAADI. The V gene lost 3 bases and the J gene lost 5 bases, with 17 bases spanning the gap. The CDR3 runs to 15 residues. The CDR3 is CASSDQGSSSDEQYF. CDR3 DNA sequence: TGCGCCAGCAGTGACCAAGGATCGTCAAGCGACGAGCAGTACTTC.

The chain combines TRBV4-1 with TRBJ2-1, with TRBD2 matching 11 bases. Losses at the gene ends were 4 bases for V and 6 bases for J; bases not matched to a gene: 2. This CDR3 is 14 amino acids long. CDR1 is MGHRA, CDR2 YSYEKL, per germline. CDR3 amino acids: CASSRTSGLNEQFF. CDR3 sequence (DNA): TGCGCCAGCAGCCGGACTAGCGGGCTCAATGAGCAGTTCTTC.

There are a few counts of this clone. The CDR3 sequence: CATQGSAEKLFF. CDR3 DNA sequence: TGTGCCACCCAGGGATCAGCTGAAAAACTGTTTTTT. The rearrangement joins TRBV28 to TRBJ1-4, with D possibly TRBD1 on 5 matching bases. V was shortened by 10 bases and J by 7 bases, with 13 bases between the two germline ends. The CDR3 runs to 12 residues. The germline V gene has CDR1 MDHEN and CDR2 SYDVKM.

CDR3 nucleotides: TGTGCCAGCAGCAGCACTAGCGGGGCACCCGAGCAGTACTTC. As protein: CASSSTSGAPEQYF. This chain connects TRBV5-4 to TRBJ2-7; TRBD2 matches 10 bases. The V gene's germline CDR1 is SGHNT and CDR2 YYREEE (reference sequence). V lost 4 bases and J lost 6; bases outside the gene matches: 7. The CDR3 runs to 14 residues.

This chain links TRBV12-3 or TRBV12-4 with TRBJ1-4; maybe TRBD1 (5 bases). The CDR3 sequence is 13 residues long. Trimming removed 5 bases from V and 4 bases from J, with 8 bases in between. The CDR3 DNA is TGTGCCAGCAGTCGACAGAATAATGAAAAACTGTTTTTT. Translating it yields CASSRQNNEKLFF.

The chain has TRBV24-1 and TRBJ1-1, with D possibly matching TRBD1 (6 bases). This CDR3 is 17 amino acids long. V was pared by 7 bases and J by 4 bases, with 24 bases between. Germline CDR1 KGHDR, CDR2 SFDVKD. The CDR3 loop is CATSRGHGCEGITEAFF. The CDR3 region has the DNA TGTGCCACCAGCCGGGGACACGGGTGTGAGGGGATCACTGAAGCTTTCTTT.

The rearrangement links TRBV7-9 to TRBJ2-7, with 8 bases identical to TRBD2. J was trimmed by 4 bases and V by 5 bases; bases with no gene match: 1. Germline lookup yields CDR1 SEHNR and CDR2 FQNEAQ (reference sequence). This CDR3 region has 12 residues. This CDR3 reads CASSTSGYEQYF. In DNA form, the CDR3 reads TGTGCCAGCAGCACTAGCGGTTACGAGCAGTACTTC.

The J gene is TRBJ2-7, the V gene TRBV4-1; the match to TRBD1 covers 7 bases. The V gene end was trimmed by 1 base and the J gene end by 2 bases; junction bases not matched to a gene: 5. Germline V gene data show CDR1 as MGHRA and CDR2 as YSYEKL. The CDR3 loop spans 15 amino acids. CDR3 residues: CASSQGTGRTYEQYF. CDR3 in DNA: TGCGCCAGCAGCCAAGGGACAGGCCGGACCTACGAGCAGTACTTC.

This chain joins TRBV9 and TRBJ2-3; 7 bases fit TRBD2. Trimming took 5 bases from V and 0 from J; bases not matched to a gene: 6. This CDR3 has 15 amino acids. CDR1 and CDR2 from the germline V gene are SGDLS and YYNGEE. The CDR3 DNA is TGTGCCAGCAGGGCTAGCGGCACTAGCACAGATACGCAGTATTTT. Amino acids: CASRASGTSTDTQYF.

This clone was seen more than once but under ten times. V gene TRBV5-6 combines with J gene TRBJ2-6; D possibly corresponds to TRBD2 (6 bases). Germline V gene lookup returns CDR1 SGHDT and CDR2 YYEEEE. The CDR3 is made up of 16 amino acids. Trimming took 3 bases from V and 0 from J, leaving 10 bases between them. This chain's CDR3 is CASSWRDFSGANVLTF. The CDR3, as DNA: TGTGCCAGCAGCTGGCGGGATTTCTCTGGGGCCAACGTCCTGACTTTC.

The chain carries TRBV10-2 and TRBJ2-3, with a possible D match to TRBD2 (6 bases). Trimming cost V 10 bases and J 0 bases, with 11 bases left between them. The V gene's germline CDR1 is WSHSY and CDR2 SAAADI. This CDR3 has 13 residues. The CDR3 protein is CATTGESTDTQYF. CDR3 bases: TGCGCCACGACGGGAGAGAGCACAGATACGCAGTATTTT.

The chain carries TRBV2 and TRBJ2-3; 9 bases are shared with TRBD1. CDR3 length: 15 amino acids. V lost 5 bases and J lost 5; bases outside the gene matches: 8. Germline V gene data show CDR1 as SNHLY and CDR2 as FYNNEI. CDR3 sequence (DNA): TGTGCCAGCAGTCGGGGACAGGGAGGCGGAGATACGCAGTATTTT. It encodes CASSRGQGGGDTQYF. The variable domain in full, with the rest retrieved from reference TRBV2 and TRBJ2-3, is EPEVTQTPSHQVTQMGQEVILRCVPISNHLYFYWYRQILGQKVEFLVSFYNNEISEKSEIFDDQFSVERPDGSNFTLKIRSTKLEDSAMYFCASSRGQGGGDTQYFGPGTRLTVL.